One sample yielded the 7 T cell receptor beta chains listed below, sequenced in a study of shared clonotypes between healthy human individuals. The assay was immunoSEQ multiplex PCR, and TCRdb's table has in-frame clones only and misses some. The profile shows 1.5 million to 2.5 million clones, approximately 95% of them singletons. CD45RO-negative CD8 cells positively selected for CCR7 made up the naive population, which excluded terminally differentiated effector memory CD45RA+ cells. Sequencing was done on a sample of naive CD8+ T cells sorted from blood. All receptors come from a man aged 18 to 30 in good health.

For the CDR3, the DNA is TGTGCCAGCAGCTCTATCGACAGGGTGGGGCAGTTCTTC. It translates to CASSSIDRVGQFF. V usage is TRBV7-9 and J usage is TRBJ2-1; 7 nucleotides line up with TRBD1. The junction had 9 bases not matched to a gene; V was cut back by 4 bases and J by 12 bases. CDR1 is SEHNR and CDR2 is FQNEAQ in the germline V gene (reference sequence). The CDR3 runs to 13 residues.

V is TRBV7-9 and J is TRBJ1-5; D is possibly TRBD1 (6 bases). This CDR3 has 13 residues. Germline CDR1 reads SEHNR; CDR2 reads FQNEAQ (reference sequence). The V and J ends lost 5 bases and 4 bases respectively, with 9 bases between them. The CDR3 coding sequence is TGTGCCAGCAGCCAAGGGGGGAATCAGCCCCAGCATTTT. It is translated as CASSQGGNQPQHF.

The V gene is TRBV10-1, the J gene TRBJ2-1; no definite D call. V lost 4 bases and J lost 8, with 12 bases in between. The CDR3 has 13 amino acids. Looked up from germline, CDR1 is WNHNN and CDR2 is SYGVQD (reference sequence). CDR3 coding DNA: TGCGCCAGCAGTGCTACGCGGCAGGATGAGCAGTTCTTC. Its protein product is CASSATRQDEQFF.

The chain combines TRBV28 with TRBJ2-7, with D unresolved. CDR1 and CDR2 from the germline V gene are MDHEN and SYDVKM. This CDR3 region has 16 residues. The V and J ends lost 0 bases and 5 bases respectively, with 17 bases between them. CDR3 bases: TGTGCCAGCAGTTTATGGAGGATCGGGCAGGTACACGAGCAGTACTTC. Encoded protein: CASSLWRIGQVHEQYF.

The CDR3 spells CASSFSSDEQYF. The CDR3, as DNA: TGTGCCAGCAGCTTCTCTTCGGACGAGCAGTACTTC. J is TRBJ2-7 and V is TRBV7-2; no clear D. Germline-derived CDR1 and CDR2 are SGHTA and FQGNSA. V lost 3 bases to trimming and J lost 5 bases, with 8 bases between them. CDR3 size: 12 residues.

The chain employs TRBV4-1 and TRBJ2-1; 8 positions match TRBD1. The germline V gene encodes CDR1 MGHRA and CDR2 YSYEKL. The CDR3 has 14 amino acids. With 4 bases clipped from V and 4 bases from J, the junction kept 3 bases outside the gene matches. The CDR3 sequence: CASSPQGVYNEQFF. The CDR3 DNA follows: TGCGCCAGCAGCCCACAGGGGGTTTACAATGAGCAGTTCTTC.

This clone appeared once. The rearrangement joins TRBV6-6 to TRBJ2-2; D not certain. V lost 5 bases to trimming and J lost 5 bases, with 18 bases between them. The CDR3 sequence is 16 residues long. Germline-derived CDR1 and CDR2 are MNHNY and SVGAGI (reference sequence). The CDR3 protein is CASSPHPAGRTGELFF. The CDR3 nucleotides read TGTGCCAGCAGTCCCCACCCGGCAGGTCGGACCGGGGAGCTGTTTTTT.